The sequence of this T cell receptor (beta chain) was determined in a study of T cells in women clearing cervical HPV infection. To note about this clone: The read gets to within 3 residues of the CDR3 end, and the germline J gene fills in the rest.

V gave up 7 bases and J gave up 4 bases; unmatched junction bases: 7. The CDR3 runs 13 residues. CDR1 and CDR2 (germline): DFQATT, SNEGSKA (reference sequence). Genomic DNA, averaging around 1,200 ng per sample, yielded TCR beta CDR3 via immunoSEQ. Sequencing used immunoSEQ multiplex PCR; TCRdb keeps in-frame clones, though not all of them. The sample totals roughly 20,000 clones. The sample was blood buffy coat. The receptor was derived from a woman between 18 and 70 years old with a cervical HPV16 infection that either progressed to CIN3+ or cleared (not recorded which). V and J are TRBV20-1 and TRBJ2-1; TRBD1 agrees at 7 bases. The CDR3 here is CSGQGTAYNEQFF. CDR3 bases read: TGCAGTGGCCAAGGGACAGCTTACAATGAG.